This T cell receptor (beta chain) was sequenced for a study of T cells after yellow fever vaccination (dated by TCRdb to the late 2010s). As for the study more broadly: The SMART-Seq v4 Ultra Low Input RNA kit was used to prepare libraries from fractions with low cell numbers. To follow T-cell clones before and after both primary and booster YFV17D yellow fever vaccination, bulk TCR alpha and beta repertoires underwent longitudinal sequencing. Bulk PBMC replicates and cell subsets were isolated from blood drawn at multiple timepoints before and after both primary and secondary immunization. Two healthy male donors made up the cohort, one aged 18 to 29 years and the other aged 30 to 40 years.

Reading the label with the study, this specimen's treatment or condition is: live attenuated yellow fever vaccine strain. At each blood-draw timepoint, two biological replicates of bulk PBMCs were collected. PBMCs were isolated from peripheral blood using a standard Ficoll-Paque protocol. TriZol was used to extract RNA from bulk PBMCs, from CD4 and CD8 fractions, and from dextramer-positive and dextramer-negative fractions. Study-wide findings and limitations: Because the study included only two donors, the extent to which the findings can be generalized is limited. Compared with the primary T-cell response, the secondary T-cell response was faster but weaker, reaching its peak on day 5 rather than on day 15. Because abundant contaminating clonotypes from the bulk population could be contained in FACS-sorted repertoires, computational filtering was required. Most clones expanded after primary vaccination (approximately 97% of CD4 and 88% of CD8) were re-detected after the booster, suggesting that broad memory maintenance occurred. A small fraction of clonotypes appeared in both the CD4 and CD8 compartments, likely as a result of convergent recombination.

TCR cDNA was synthesized by 5'RACE template switching, which introduced a universal primer site and unique molecular identifiers. Priming for cDNA synthesis came from both the TCR alpha and TCR beta constant segments. Library amplification involved two PCR steps, and the second step added sample barcodes and sequencing adapters. Sequencing of libraries was done on Illumina HiSeq 2500 (2x100 bp) or NovaSeq (2x150 bp). The published analysis was carried out like this. Reads were demultiplexed and collapsed into UMI consensus sequences with MIGEC, and V(D)J alignment was performed with MiXCR. Vaccine-responding clonotypes were defined with edgeR using replicate PBMC samples, requiring FDR below 0.01 and a log2 fold change above 5 up to day 15. Each bulk clonotype received a CD4 or CD8 identity based on whether the sequenced CD4 or CD8 repertoire contained that clonotype at higher abundance. The public reads were run again by TCRdb, first through fastp at Q25 and then through MiXCR, and only productive beta chains were kept. Identical CDR3 protein sequences are pooled into one entry, listed with their most common genes and DNA. What appears here as the V and J calls and clone size reflects TCRdb's work, not the paper's. A total of under 400,000 distinct CDR3 sequences appear in this sample, approximately 10% of them only once. The ten largest clones take up around 19% of the sample.

A distance of 10 bases separates the germline ends of V and J, which lose 1 base and 10 bases respectively. The CDR3 sequence holds 13 residues, the cysteine and phenylalanine included. The sequence is cut down to CDR3 DNA, 39 bases in frame from base 1. CDR1 and CDR2 were assigned from the germline V gene as SGHDN and FVKESK. Comments on this clonotype: The clone's antigen remains unknown. The sample holds no much larger clone one base away, and base qualities are not on file.

Source: PBMCs, taken on the day of the first yellow fever vaccination. The receptor comes from a man aged 18 to 29 who received the YFV17D yellow fever vaccine. The sequence joins TRBV14 to TRBJ1-4; no D gene is confidently identified. The nucleotide sequence reads as follows: TGTGCCAGCAGCCAAGCCGGGAGTGGAAAACTGTTTTTT. Its amino acids are CASSQAGSGKLFF. With the rest looked up from the reference TRBV14 and TRBJ1-4 genes rather than sequenced, the full variable domain is EAGVTQFPSHSVIEKGQTVTLRCDPISGHDNLYWYRRVMGKEIKFLLHFVKESKQDESGMPNNRFLAERTGGTYSTLKVQPAELEDSGVYFCASSQAGSGKLFFGSGTQLSVL.